A single sample is the source of the 2 T cell receptor beta chains below, sequenced in a study of blood T cell repertoires in COVID-19. TCRdb's copy holds only in-frame clones and misses some; the assay was immunoSEQ multiplex PCR. The data show about 160,000 clones, approximately 87% seen once. The sample taken for sequencing was peripheral blood. The receptors originated from an older woman with acute or convalescent COVID-19.

In this sample, this clone turned up a few times. This chain uses TRBV7-9 with TRBJ1-2; unclear D gene. The V and J ends lost 3 bases and 3 bases respectively, with 20 bases between them. Germline V gene lookup returns CDR1 SEHNR and CDR2 FQNEAQ (reference sequence). This CDR3 comprises 17 residues. Here the CDR3 reads CASSFLSQNLPHYGYTF. CDR3 DNA: TGTGCCAGCAGCTTTTTATCACAGAATCTACCCCACTATGGCTACACCTTC.

The chain joins TRBV28 to TRBJ2-1; tentative D call: TRBD1 (6 bases). This CDR3 contains 15 residues. The V end was cut by 2 bases, the J end by 2 bases, with 10 bases between. Looked up from germline, CDR1 is MDHEN and CDR2 is SYDVKM. The CDR3 DNA follows: TGTGCCAGCAGTTTAGTGGGACAACCCTACAATGAGCAGTTCTTC. Protein: CASSLVGQPYNEQFF.